What follows describes a single T cell receptor beta chain. This clonotype occurred many times. Its antigen specificity is not known. No base-level quality is on record; no much larger clone is a single base apart. The library was built by means of PCR. Sequencing was carried out with an Illumina HiSeq 2500. Molecular barcoding was employed in the preparation of TCR libraries, with unique molecular identifiers being used to normalize TCRbeta repertoire quantification. TCRdb applied fastp at Q25 and MiXCR to the public reads, then kept only in-frame beta chains. Rows with one shared CDR3 protein collapse into an entry with the most common genes and DNA. The sample table holds a few hundred thousand distinct CDR3 sequences, of which 11% were seen once. The ten biggest clones cover roughly a quarter of the sample. This sample was taken from a study of T-cell reconstitution after alpha-beta-depleted transplantation in children (dated by TCRdb to between 2015 and 2016). Concerning the study at large: Using TCR repertoire profiling, the study quantitatively followed how T-cell immune reconstitution unfolded in children after TCRalphabeta/CD19-depleted allogeneic hematopoietic cell transplantation.

Results and caveats for the whole study, not just this receptor: The apparently early recovery of alphabetaT-cell counts about two months after transplant reportedly depended on only several hundred rapidly expanded clones that came from non-depleted graft cells. Hyperexpanded clone frequencies declined over subsequent months; after one year, T-cell counts and TCRbeta diversity were mostly attributed to newly produced T cells. The high TCRbeta diversity at day 60 in some patients was ascribed to recipient T cells and intrathymic progenitors that had survived conditioning.

Sample treatment or condition, as interpreted from the label and publication: allogeneic hematopoietic cell transplantation with graft depleted of TCRalphabeta T cells and CD19 B cells. Transplant recipients were children who received TCRalphabeta/CD19-depleted allogeneic hematopoietic cell grafts. At the junction V is shortened by 4 bases and J by 2 bases, with 16 bases in between. The germline V gene gives CDR1 as SGHRS and CDR2 as YFSETQ. The CDR3 runs 15 residues from the cysteine to the phenylalanine. The sequence is cut down to CDR3 DNA, 45 bases in frame from base 1. The origin of this receptor is a male patient aged 2-9 years who had a stem cell transplant for chronic granulomatous disease, so the T cells may come from the graft donor. The specimen comprised peripheral blood, sampled 180 days after TCRalphabeta/CD19-depleted stem cell transplant. The sequence is built from TRBV5-1 and TRBJ2-7, with the D gene call left open. Here is the DNA: TGCGCCAGCAGCCTTACTGTAACCGCAGCCTACGAGCAGTACTTC. Its translation is CASSLTVTAAYEQYF.